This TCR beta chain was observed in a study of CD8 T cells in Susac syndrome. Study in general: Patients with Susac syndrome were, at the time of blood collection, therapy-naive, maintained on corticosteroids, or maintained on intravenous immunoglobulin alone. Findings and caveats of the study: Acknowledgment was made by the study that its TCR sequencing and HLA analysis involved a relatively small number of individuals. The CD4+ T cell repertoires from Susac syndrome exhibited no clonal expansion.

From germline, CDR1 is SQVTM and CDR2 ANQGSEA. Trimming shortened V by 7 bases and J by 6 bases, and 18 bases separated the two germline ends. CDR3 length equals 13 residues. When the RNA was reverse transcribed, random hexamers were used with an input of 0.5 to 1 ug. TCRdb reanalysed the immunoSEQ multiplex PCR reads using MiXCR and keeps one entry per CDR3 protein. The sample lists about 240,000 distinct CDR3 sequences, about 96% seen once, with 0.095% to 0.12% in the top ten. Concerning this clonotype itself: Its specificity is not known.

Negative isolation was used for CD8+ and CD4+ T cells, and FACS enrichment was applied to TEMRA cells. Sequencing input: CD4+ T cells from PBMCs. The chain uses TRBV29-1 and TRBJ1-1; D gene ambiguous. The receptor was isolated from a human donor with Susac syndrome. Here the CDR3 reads CSASSNQISEAFF. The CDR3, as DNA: TGCAGCGCCTCTTCGAACCAGATATCTGAAGCTTTCTTT.